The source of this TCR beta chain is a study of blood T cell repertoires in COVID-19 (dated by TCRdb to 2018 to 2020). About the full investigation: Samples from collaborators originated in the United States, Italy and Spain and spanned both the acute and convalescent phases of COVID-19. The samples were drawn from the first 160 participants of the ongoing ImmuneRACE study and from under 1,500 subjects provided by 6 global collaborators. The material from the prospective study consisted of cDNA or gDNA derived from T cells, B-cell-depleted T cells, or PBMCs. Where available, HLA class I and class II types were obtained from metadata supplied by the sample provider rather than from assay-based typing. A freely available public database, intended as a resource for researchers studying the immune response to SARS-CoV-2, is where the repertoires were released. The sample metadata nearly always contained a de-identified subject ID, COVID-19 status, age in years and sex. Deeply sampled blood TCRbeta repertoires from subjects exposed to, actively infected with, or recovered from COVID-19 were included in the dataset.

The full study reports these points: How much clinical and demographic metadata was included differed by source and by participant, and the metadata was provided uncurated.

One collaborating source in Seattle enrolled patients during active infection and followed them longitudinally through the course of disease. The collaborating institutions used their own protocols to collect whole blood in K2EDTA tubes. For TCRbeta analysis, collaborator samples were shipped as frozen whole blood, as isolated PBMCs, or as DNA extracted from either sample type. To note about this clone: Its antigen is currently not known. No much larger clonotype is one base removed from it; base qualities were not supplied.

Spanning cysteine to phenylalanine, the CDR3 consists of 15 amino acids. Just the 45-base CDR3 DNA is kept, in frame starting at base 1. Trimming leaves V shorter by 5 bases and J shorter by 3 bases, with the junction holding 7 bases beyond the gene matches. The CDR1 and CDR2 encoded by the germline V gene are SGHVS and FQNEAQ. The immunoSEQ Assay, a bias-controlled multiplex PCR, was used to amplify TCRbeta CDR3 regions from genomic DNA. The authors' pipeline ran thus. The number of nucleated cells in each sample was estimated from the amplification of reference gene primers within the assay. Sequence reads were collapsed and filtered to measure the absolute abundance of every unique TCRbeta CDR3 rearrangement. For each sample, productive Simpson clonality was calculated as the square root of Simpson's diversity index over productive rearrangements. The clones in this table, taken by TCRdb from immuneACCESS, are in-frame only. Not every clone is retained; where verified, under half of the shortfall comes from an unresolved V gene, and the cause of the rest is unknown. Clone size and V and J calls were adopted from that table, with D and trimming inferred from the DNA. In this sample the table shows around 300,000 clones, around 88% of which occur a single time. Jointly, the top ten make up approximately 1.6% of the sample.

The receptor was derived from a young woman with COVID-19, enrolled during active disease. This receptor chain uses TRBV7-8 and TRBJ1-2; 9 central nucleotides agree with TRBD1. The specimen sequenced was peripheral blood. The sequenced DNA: TGTGCCAGCAGCACCGCACAGGGGGCGTACTATGGCTACACCTTC. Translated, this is CASSTAQGAYYGYTF.